This is a list of T cell receptor beta chains from one sample in a study of blood T cell repertoires in COVID-19. Sequenced by immunoSEQ multiplex PCR; TCRdb stores in-frame clones only, minus some. The sample yields approximately 480,000 clones, about 91% seen once. Material for sequencing was peripheral blood. These receptors were collected from a man aged 18 to 30 with COVID-19, enrolled during active disease. CDR3s include the opening cysteine and the closing phenylalanine or tryptophan. Each record gives: J gene, D gene, V gene, clone size, CDR3 DNA, CDR3 protein. A D gene is named only where the DNA matches it firmly. Part of the rows lack a size; the others show once, few, many or a class for expanded clones.

J gene: TRBJ2-2; D gene: -; V gene: TRBV11-2; clone size: -; CDR3 DNA: TGTGCCAGCCGAGGGCTGAGGGCCACCGGGGAGCTGTTTTTT; CDR3 protein: CASRGLRATGELFF
J gene: TRBJ2-1; D gene: -; V gene: TRBV5-4; clone size: -; CDR3 DNA: TGTGCCAGCATCAGCGGGTCCTATGAGCAGTTCTTC; CDR3 protein: CASISGSYEQFF
J gene: TRBJ2-5; D gene: TRBD2; V gene: TRBV4-2; clone size: -; CDR3 DNA: TGTGCCAGCAGCCGGACTAGCGGGGGGCAAGAGACCCAGTACTTC; CDR3 protein: CASSRTSGGQETQYF
J gene: TRBJ2-5; D gene: TRBD2; V gene: TRBV4-2; clone size: -; CDR3 DNA: TGTGCCAGCAGCCCCTATATGACTAGCGGGGGAGGGGGGGAGACCCAGTACTTC; CDR3 protein: CASSPYMTSGGGGETQYF
J gene: TRBJ2-5; D gene: -; V gene: TRBV6-5; clone size: -; CDR3 DNA: TGTGCCAGCAGCGACAGTGGGACCCAGTACTTC; CDR3 protein: CASSDSGTQYF
J gene: TRBJ2-2; D gene: -; V gene: TRBV23-1; clone size: -; CDR3 DNA: TGCGCCAGCAGTCCTCGACTCCCTGGGGGGGGCCCCGGGGAGCTGTTTTTT; CDR3 protein: CASSPRLPGGGPGELFF
J gene: TRBJ2-7; D gene: -; V gene: TRBV7-5; clone size: -; CDR3 DNA: TGTGTCATCCCATACGAGCAGTACTTC; CDR3 protein: CVIPYEQYF
J gene: TRBJ2-7; D gene: TRBD1; V gene: TRBV6-5; clone size: -; CDR3 DNA: TGTGCCAGCAGCGCCCGGGACAGGGGAGTTGGGGAGCAGTACTTC; CDR3 protein: CASSARDRGVGEQYF
J gene: TRBJ1-1; D gene: TRBD1; V gene: TRBV12-3/TRBV12-4; clone size: -; CDR3 DNA: TGTGCCAGCAGTCCCGGACAGGGGGCTCGAGCTTTCTTT; CDR3 protein: CASSPGQGARAFF
J gene: TRBJ2-5; D gene: -; V gene: TRBV2; clone size: once; CDR3 DNA: TGTGCCAGCAAGGGGGAGACCCAGTACTTC; CDR3 protein: CASKGETQYF
J gene: TRBJ2-5; D gene: -; V gene: TRBV10-3; clone size: -; CDR3 DNA: TGTGCCATCAGCCCCAGGATTATCGGGGGACAAGAGACCCAGTACTTC; CDR3 protein: CAISPRIIGGQETQYF
J gene: TRBJ2-1; D gene: -; V gene: TRBV19; clone size: -; CDR3 DNA: TGTGCCAGTAGTCCACTCGACAGTGAGCAGTTCTTC; CDR3 protein: CASSPLDSEQFF
J gene: TRBJ2-7; D gene: TRBD2; V gene: TRBV11-2; clone size: -; CDR3 DNA: TGTGCCAGCAGCTTAGTTGGGCTACTAGCGTTCTCCTACGAGCAGTACTTC; CDR3 protein: CASSLVGLLAFSYEQYF
J gene: TRBJ2-1; D gene: TRBD2; V gene: TRBV18; clone size: -; CDR3 DNA: TGTGCCAGCTCCCGCCTTGGAGCGGGGGCTTGGGAGCAGTTCTTC; CDR3 protein: CASSRLGAGAWEQFF
J gene: TRBJ2-1; D gene: TRBD2; V gene: TRBV3-1/TRBV3-2; clone size: -; CDR3 DNA: TGTGCCAGCAGCCAGGGACTAGCGGGCAATGAGCAGTTCTTC; CDR3 protein: CASSQGLAGNEQFF
J gene: TRBJ2-5; D gene: -; V gene: TRBV5-1; clone size: few; CDR3 DNA: TGCGCCAGCAGCCCGTCCCATACAGGGTCAGAGACCCAGTACTTC; CDR3 protein: CASSPSHTGSETQYF
J gene: TRBJ1-1; D gene: -; V gene: TRBV5-5; clone size: -; CDR3 DNA: TGTGCCAGCAGCCGACAGATGAGCACTGAAGCTTTCTTT; CDR3 protein: CASSRQMSTEAFF
J gene: TRBJ1-6; D gene: -; V gene: TRBV18; clone size: -; CDR3 DNA: TGTGCCAGCTCACCACCGGGTCGGGGTGACAATTCACCCCTCCACTTT; CDR3 protein: CASSPPGRGDNSPLHF
J gene: TRBJ1-4; D gene: -; V gene: TRBV29-1; clone size: -; CDR3 DNA: TGCAGCGTCGTTTTTGGGACGGCGAGGGGGAAACTGTTTTTT; CDR3 protein: CSVVFGTARGKLFF
J gene: TRBJ2-7; D gene: TRBD2; V gene: TRBV7-9; clone size: -; CDR3 DNA: TGTGCCAGCAGTTCCCCGGGACTAGCGGGGATGTACGAGCAGTACTTC; CDR3 protein: CASSSPGLAGMYEQYF
J gene: TRBJ2-7; D gene: TRBD1; V gene: TRBV6-4; clone size: -; CDR3 DNA: TGTGCCAGCCCCCCCGGGGACAGCTACGAGCAGTACTTC; CDR3 protein: CASPPGDSYEQYF
J gene: TRBJ2-3; D gene: TRBD2; V gene: TRBV5-4; clone size: -; CDR3 DNA: TGTGCCAGCAGCTTCGGGCGGGAGAAAGATACGCAGTATTTT; CDR3 protein: CASSFGREKDTQYF
J gene: TRBJ2-6; D gene: -; V gene: TRBV5-6; clone size: -; CDR3 DNA: TGTGCCAGCACCCGGAGGTCCAGACACTCTGGGGCCAACGTCCTGACTTTC; CDR3 protein: CASTRRSRHSGANVLTF
J gene: TRBJ2-7; D gene: -; V gene: TRBV5-4; clone size: -; CDR3 DNA: TGTGCCAGCAGCCGGGACAATCCCTACGAGCAGTACTTC; CDR3 protein: CASSRDNPYEQYF
J gene: TRBJ2-2; D gene: -; V gene: TRBV10-2; clone size: -; CDR3 DNA: TGCGCCAGCAGTGCCTACAGGGCGAACACCGGGGAGCTGTTTTTT; CDR3 protein: CASSAYRANTGELFF
J gene: TRBJ1-2; D gene: -; V gene: TRBV6-2/TRBV6-3; clone size: -; CDR3 DNA: TGTGCCAGCAGTTACAGGGTCGAACAGGCGGGCTACACCTTC; CDR3 protein: CASSYRVEQAGYTF
J gene: TRBJ2-2; D gene: TRBD2; V gene: TRBV30; clone size: -; CDR3 DNA: TGTGCCTGGAGTAGCGGGAGGCGAACCGGGGAGCTGTTTTTT; CDR3 protein: CAWSSGRRTGELFF
J gene: TRBJ2-5; D gene: TRBD2; V gene: TRBV10-3; clone size: -; CDR3 DNA: TGTGCCATCAGTGAGTCCCCTAGCGGGCAGCAAGAGACCCAGTACTTC; CDR3 protein: CAISESPSGQQETQYF
J gene: TRBJ2-7; D gene: TRBD2; V gene: TRBV19; clone size: -; CDR3 DNA: TGTGCCAGTAGATGGACTAGCGGAGCCTACGAGCAGTACTTC; CDR3 protein: CASRWTSGAYEQYF
J gene: TRBJ2-2; D gene: -; V gene: TRBV14; clone size: -; CDR3 DNA: TGTGCCAGCAGCCAAAGACTAGGAAACACCGGGGAGCTGTTTTTT; CDR3 protein: CASSQRLGNTGELFF
J gene: TRBJ2-1; D gene: -; V gene: TRBV7-2; clone size: -; CDR3 DNA: TGTGCCAGCAGCGGAGATAGCGTGTACAATGAGCAGTTCTTC; CDR3 protein: CASSGDSVYNEQFF
J gene: TRBJ1-6; D gene: -; V gene: TRBV5-6; clone size: -; CDR3 DNA: TGTGCCAGCAGCTTGCCCAGGGGAGATTCACCCCTCCACTTT; CDR3 protein: CASSLPRGDSPLHF
J gene: TRBJ2-7; D gene: -; V gene: TRBV6-1; clone size: -; CDR3 DNA: TGTGCCAGCAGTTCCCCAGGGGGGTCCAGCTACGAGCAGTACTTC; CDR3 protein: CASSSPGGSSYEQYF
J gene: TRBJ1-1; D gene: -; V gene: TRBV11-2; clone size: -; CDR3 DNA: TGTGCCAGCAGCTCGGTAGACAGAGTGGCCACTGAAGCTTTCTTT; CDR3 protein: CASSSVDRVATEAFF
J gene: TRBJ2-5; D gene: -; V gene: TRBV29-1; clone size: once; CDR3 DNA: TGCAGCGTCCGCCCGGGAACGCAAGAGACCCAGTACTTC; CDR3 protein: CSVRPGTQETQYF
J gene: TRBJ2-7; D gene: TRBD1; V gene: TRBV19; clone size: -; CDR3 DNA: TGTGCCAGTAGTATTCGGGTGACAGGGGCCTACGAGCAGTACTTC; CDR3 protein: CASSIRVTGAYEQYF
J gene: TRBJ2-3; D gene: TRBD2; V gene: TRBV3-1/TRBV3-2; clone size: -; CDR3 DNA: TGTGCCAGCAGAGGGGCGGGGGGGTTCACAGATACGCAGTATTTT; CDR3 protein: CASRGAGGFTDTQYF
J gene: TRBJ2-1; D gene: -; V gene: TRBV24-1; clone size: -; CDR3 DNA: TGTGCCACCGGGGGACTCTCAAATGAGCAGTTCTTC; CDR3 protein: CATGGLSNEQFF
J gene: TRBJ1-2; D gene: -; V gene: TRBV2; clone size: -; CDR3 DNA: TGTGCCAGCAGCGACGGACAGCGGTCCCTCTATGGCTACACCTTC; CDR3 protein: CASSDGQRSLYGYTF
J gene: TRBJ1-1; D gene: -; V gene: TRBV7-8; clone size: -; CDR3 DNA: TGTGCCAGCAGCTTTATAGGGGACACTGAAGCTTTCTTT; CDR3 protein: CASSFIGDTEAFF
J gene: TRBJ1-4; D gene: TRBD1; V gene: TRBV7-9; clone size: once; CDR3 DNA: TGTGCCGCAAGCAAAGCCGGGACAGGTTTTGCAACTAATGAAAAACTGTTTTTT; CDR3 protein: CAASKAGTGFATNEKLFF
J gene: TRBJ1-1; D gene: -; V gene: TRBV6-6; clone size: -; CDR3 DNA: TGTGCCAGCAGGTACAGCAACACTGAAGCTTTCTTT; CDR3 protein: CASRYSNTEAFF
J gene: TRBJ1-1; D gene: -; V gene: TRBV6-5; clone size: -; CDR3 DNA: TGTGCCAGCAGTTACCGATCAGGGTCCACTGAAGCTTTCTTT; CDR3 protein: CASSYRSGSTEAFF
J gene: TRBJ2-1; D gene: -; V gene: TRBV30; clone size: -; CDR3 DNA: TGTGCCTGGAGTCCTTATTACAATGAGCAGTTCTTC; CDR3 protein: CAWSPYYNEQFF
J gene: TRBJ1-3; D gene: -; V gene: TRBV6-6; clone size: -; CDR3 DNA: TGTGCCAGCAGTTACTCGACGGCAGGGAGGGGAAACACCATATATTTT; CDR3 protein: CASSYSTAGRGNTIYF
J gene: TRBJ1-2; D gene: -; V gene: TRBV5-5; clone size: -; CDR3 DNA: TGTGCCAGCAGCTTGGCAGTTTCGACTAACTATGGCTACACCTTC; CDR3 protein: CASSLAVSTNYGYTF
J gene: TRBJ1-4; D gene: -; V gene: TRBV19; clone size: -; CDR3 DNA: TGTGCCAGTACAACGGGCTTTAGGGGAGAAAAACTGTTTTTT; CDR3 protein: CASTTGFRGEKLFF
J gene: TRBJ1-6; D gene: -; V gene: TRBV6-5; clone size: once; CDR3 DNA: TGTGCCAGCAGTTACTCGACGAGGAGAGGGAATTCACCCCTCCACTTT; CDR3 protein: CASSYSTRRGNSPLHF
J gene: TRBJ1-5; D gene: -; V gene: TRBV6-5; clone size: -; CDR3 DNA: TGTGCCAGCAGTTATTCGGGAGATAGCAATCAGCCCCAGCATTTT; CDR3 protein: CASSYSGDSNQPQHF
J gene: TRBJ2-1; D gene: TRBD1; V gene: TRBV11-3; clone size: -; CDR3 DNA: TGTGCCAGCAGCTCCCGGACAGGGACCTACAATGAGCAGTTCTTC; CDR3 protein: CASSSRTGTYNEQFF
J gene: TRBJ1-5; D gene: TRBD1; V gene: TRBV19; clone size: -; CDR3 DNA: TGTGCCAGTTCTGGGACAGGGGGCAGGCAGCCCCAGCATTTT; CDR3 protein: CASSGTGGRQPQHF
J gene: TRBJ1-1; D gene: -; V gene: TRBV4-1; clone size: -; CDR3 DNA: TGCGCCAGCAGCCAAGAATCGACAAGTGGGGCTTTCTTT; CDR3 protein: CASSQESTSGAFF
J gene: TRBJ2-5; D gene: -; V gene: TRBV25-1; clone size: -; CDR3 DNA: TGTGCCAGCAGCCCCGTCGGAGAGACCCAGTACTTC; CDR3 protein: CASSPVGETQYF
J gene: TRBJ1-4; D gene: TRBD1; V gene: TRBV5-4; clone size: -; CDR3 DNA: TGTGCCAGCAGCTTCCGACAGGGGGTGAATGAAAAACTGTTTTTT; CDR3 protein: CASSFRQGVNEKLFF
J gene: TRBJ2-1; D gene: TRBD2; V gene: TRBV18; clone size: -; CDR3 DNA: TGTGCCAGCTCCCCTACTAGCGGGACCTACAATGAGCAGTTCTTC; CDR3 protein: CASSPTSGTYNEQFF